This is a list of T cell receptor beta chains from one sample in a study of T cell repertoires in cytomegalovirus infection. TCRdb called the reads again in MiXCR, with one record for every CDR3 protein. The sample yields 250,000 or so distinct CDR3 sequences, about 15% seen once. Source material: CD8+ T cells from PBMCs. The receptors come from a human donor in good health (CMV status not recorded). Some clones in this sample may be carry-over from other donors' samples. Each CDR3 is given with its conserved first and last residue. The D gene is left open where the match is weak. Size is omitted from some rows. Given values are once, few, many or a class for expanded clones.

abundance,d_gene,v_gene,j_gene,CDR3aa,CDR3nt
few,.,TRBV15,TRBJ1-2,CALGGNYGYTF,TGTGCCTTGGGGGGAAACTATGGCTACACCTTC
many,TRBD2,TRBV7-2,TRBJ2-1,CASSSVGLAGGFEQFF,TGTGCCAGCAGCTCAGTTGGGCTAGCGGGGGGGTTTGAGCAGTTCTTC
few,TRBD2,TRBV4-1,TRBJ2-3,CASSLRTSGGTDTQYF,TGCGCCAGCAGCCTGAGGACTAGCGGGGGCACAGATACGCAGTATTTT
.,.,TRBV5-6,TRBJ2-5,CASRTGAQETQYF,TGTGCCAGCAGAACGGGGGCGCAGGAGACCCAGTACTTC
.,.,TRBV28,TRBJ2-7,CASSHQRQALSTYEQYF,TGTGCCAGCAGTCACCAACGACAGGCCCTATCCACCTACGAGCAGTACTTC
.,TRBD2,TRBV6-5,TRBJ2-1,CASSYFGTSGGISYNEQFF,TGTGCCAGCAGTTACTTTGGGACTAGCGGGGGGATCTCCTACAATGAGCAGTTCTTC
.,.,TRBV5-1,TRBJ2-7,CASSLNLEGTDEQYF,TGCGCCAGCAGCCTGAATCTTGAGGGGACGGACGAGCAGTACTTC
few,.,TRBV4-1,TRBJ2-3,CASSQDRVDTQYF,TGCGCTAGCAGCCAAGATAGGGTAGATACGCAGTATTTT
few,.,TRBV25-1,TRBJ2-5,CASSERTEVETQYF,TGTGCCAGCAGTGAAAGGACAGAGGTAGAGACCCAGTACTTC
many,.,TRBV5-6,TRBJ2-1,CASSLGFAGGEQFF,TGTGCCAGCAGCTTGGGCTTCGCCGGAGGCGAGCAGTTCTTC
.,.,TRBV7-1,TRBJ1-4,CASSSPFRGGDEKLFF,TGTGCCAGCAGCTCACCTTTCAGGGGAGGGGATGAAAAACTGTTTTTT
few,.,TRBV4-1,TRBJ2-1,CASSPRLTGHNEQFF,TGCGCCAGCAGCCCTCGGTTAACCGGACACAATGAGCAGTTCTTC
few,.,TRBV4-1,TRBJ2-7,CASSQDEWGAGGSYEQYF,TGCGCCAGCAGCCAAGATGAGTGGGGCGCCGGCGGCTCCTACGAGCAGTACTTC
.,TRBD1,TRBV10-3,TRBJ2-2,CAIGRTGGRYTNTGELFF,TGTGCCATCGGGAGGACAGGGGGGCGATATACGAACACCGGGGAGCTGTTTTTT
.,TRBD2,TRBV15,TRBJ2-7,CATSTSGEIYEQYF,TGTGCCACCTCGACTAGCGGGGAGATCTACGAGCAGTACTTC
.,TRBD1,TRBV10-3,TRBJ1-1,CAISESNPGGPEAFF,TGTGCCATCAGTGAGTCTAATCCAGGGGGGCCTGAAGCTTTCTTT
.,TRBD1,TRBV6-6,TRBJ2-7,CASSYSKDRGGKEQYF,TGTGCCAGCAGTTACTCCAAGGACAGGGGAGGGAAGGAGCAGTACTTC
.,TRBD2,TRBV6-5,TRBJ2-1,CASSPTSGVRYNEQFF,TGTGCCAGCAGTCCGACTAGCGGGGTCCGCTACAATGAGCAGTTCTTC
many,.,TRBV28,TRBJ1-2,CASRAYHGYTF,TGTGCCAGCAGGGCGTACCATGGCTACACCTTC
.,TRBD2,TRBV14,TRBJ2-1,CASSQDTGGTKYNEQFF,TGTGCCAGCAGCCAAGATACCGGGGGGACCAAGTACAATGAGCAGTTCTTC
few,.,TRBV12-3/TRBV12-4,TRBJ2-7,CASSLGPIYEQYF,TGTGCCAGCAGTTTAGGTCCGATCTACGAGCAGTACTTC
.,TRBD1,TRBV20-1,TRBJ2-7,CSARDSGQATYEQYF,TGCAGTGCTAGAGACAGTGGACAGGCAACCTACGAGCAGTACTTC
many,TRBD2,TRBV6-2/TRBV6-3,TRBJ2-1,CASSTGLAGGHEQFF,TGTGCCAGCAGTACGGGACTAGCGGGGGGTCATGAGCAGTTCTTC
many,.,TRBV7-9,TRBJ1-2,CASSPPDRGANYGYTF,TGTGCCAGCAGCCCTCCCGACAGAGGCGCTAACTATGGCTACACCTTC
.,.,TRBV14,TRBJ2-5,CASSARDWQQETQYF,TGTGCCAGCAGCGCTCGGGACTGGCAACAAGAGACCCAGTACTTC
few,TRBD2,TRBV5-1,TRBJ2-1,CASSLLGGRSSYNEQFF,TGCGCCAGCAGCTTGCTTGGCGGGAGAAGCTCCTACAATGAGCAGTTCTTC
.,TRBD2,TRBV20-1,TRBJ2-3,CSARDPTWRLAVGGGTDTQYF,TGCAGTGCTAGAGATCCCACTTGGAGACTAGCGGTTGGTGGGGGCACAGATACGCAGTATTTT
.,TRBD1,TRBV28,TRBJ1-5,CANSQTGGPWPQHF,TGTGCCAACAGTCAAACAGGGGGCCCATGGCCCCAGCATTTT
.,.,TRBV2,TRBJ2-1,CASSALETGSNEQFF,TGTGCCAGCAGCGCCCTCGAAACGGGAAGCAATGAGCAGTTCTTC
few,TRBD2,TRBV12-3/TRBV12-4,TRBJ2-2,CASSSPEDGLAGETGELFF,TGTGCCAGCAGTTCTCCCGAGGATGGACTAGCGGGGGAGACCGGGGAGCTGTTTTTT
many,.,TRBV20-1,TRBJ2-7,CSARRADYEQYF,TGCAGTGCTAGGAGGGCGGACTACGAGCAGTACTTC
many,TRBD1,TRBV7-3,TRBJ2-1,CASSDGTGGDNEQFF,TGTGCCAGCAGCGACGGGACAGGGGGAGACAATGAGCAGTTCTTC
.,.,TRBV28,TRBJ2-1,CASRRRGPSYNEQFF,TGTGCCAGCAGAAGAAGGGGTCCCTCCTACAATGAGCAGTTCTTC
many,TRBD1,TRBV7-6,TRBJ2-7,CASSFGTLQGAYEQYF,TGTGCCAGCAGCTTTGGGACCCTCCAGGGGGCCTACGAGCAGTACTTC
many,TRBD1,TRBV5-1,TRBJ2-7,CASSEQSTGGRYEQYF,TGCGCCAGCAGCGAGCAATCGACAGGGGGCAGGTACGAGCAGTACTTC
few,.,TRBV20-1,TRBJ1-2,CSARERGNIANYGYTF,TGCAGTGCTAGAGAGAGAGGGAACATAGCTAACTATGGCTACACCTTC
.,.,TRBV7-9,TRBJ2-7,CASSPVRESYEQYF,TGTGCCAGCAGCCCCGTCAGGGAGTCCTACGAGCAGTACTTC
few,.,TRBV7-6,TRBJ2-7,CASSFPGRAYEQYF,TGTGCCAGCAGCTTCCCAGGGAGAGCCTACGAGCAGTACTTC
.,TRBD1,TRBV2,TRBJ2-6,CASRTRDRNSGANVLTF,TGTGCCAGCAGAACCCGGGACAGGAACTCTGGGGCCAACGTCCTGACTTTC
few,.,TRBV25-1,TRBJ1-1,CASSEGPKGGEAFF,TGTGCCAGCAGTGAGGGCCCCAAAGGTGGTGAAGCTTTCTTT
.,TRBD1,TRBV29-1,TRBJ1-2,CSVGQGGRDGYTF,TGCAGCGTTGGACAGGGGGGTAGGGATGGCTACACCTTC
many,TRBD1,TRBV4-2,TRBJ2-1,CASSQPVDRGTSYNEQFF,TGTGCCAGCAGCCAACCCGTTGACAGGGGGACGAGCTACAATGAGCAGTTCTTC
few,.,TRBV27,TRBJ2-3,CASSLIQPGSTDTQYF,TGTGCCAGCAGTTTAATTCAGCCGGGGAGCACAGATACGCAGTATTTT
few,.,TRBV10-3,TRBJ1-1,CAISPENTEAFF,TGTGCCATCAGTCCAGAGAACACTGAAGCTTTCTTT
few,.,TRBV2,TRBJ2-7,CASGDGFYEQYF,TGTGCCAGCGGGGACGGGTTCTACGAGCAGTACTTC
.,.,TRBV10-3,TRBJ2-2,CAISRNGPNTGELFF,TGTGCCATCAGTCGAAACGGGCCCAACACCGGGGAGCTGTTTTTT